The entry below gives a single T cell receptor beta chain sequence along with its context. Germline V gives CDR1 MNHNS, CDR2 SASEGT. The CDR3 contains 14 residues. Trimming removed 6 bases at V and 6 bases at J, with 18 bases between. The sample is drawn from a study of regulatory T cells in long-lasting Graves disease. With iRepertoire HTBI primers and Arm-PCR of CDR3 regions, TCR beta libraries were built. TCRdb fed the multiplex PCR reads into MiXCR, producing one record per CDR3 protein. This sample has 440,000 or so distinct CDR3 sequences, with just under 15% found just once. Time point indicated: newly diagnosed GD, antithyroid drugs for less than 3 months. Isolated PBMC RNA provided the starting material for the TCR library. The collection involved drawing approximately 9 milliliters of peripheral blood into EDTA tubes. The same sample was also used in a study of T cells in Graves' hyperthyroidism and ophthalmopathy.

The V call is TRBV6-1, the J call TRBJ2-7; no firm D call. The sequencing here drew on peripheral blood mononuclear cells (PBMCs), taken at new diagnosis, from a patient treated with antithyroid drugs. The TCR originated in a woman in her thirties with Graves disease. This CDR3 reads CASSPETQWLEQYF. CDR3 DNA sequence: TGTGCCAGCAGCCCCGAGACCCAGTGGCTCGAGCAGTACTTC.